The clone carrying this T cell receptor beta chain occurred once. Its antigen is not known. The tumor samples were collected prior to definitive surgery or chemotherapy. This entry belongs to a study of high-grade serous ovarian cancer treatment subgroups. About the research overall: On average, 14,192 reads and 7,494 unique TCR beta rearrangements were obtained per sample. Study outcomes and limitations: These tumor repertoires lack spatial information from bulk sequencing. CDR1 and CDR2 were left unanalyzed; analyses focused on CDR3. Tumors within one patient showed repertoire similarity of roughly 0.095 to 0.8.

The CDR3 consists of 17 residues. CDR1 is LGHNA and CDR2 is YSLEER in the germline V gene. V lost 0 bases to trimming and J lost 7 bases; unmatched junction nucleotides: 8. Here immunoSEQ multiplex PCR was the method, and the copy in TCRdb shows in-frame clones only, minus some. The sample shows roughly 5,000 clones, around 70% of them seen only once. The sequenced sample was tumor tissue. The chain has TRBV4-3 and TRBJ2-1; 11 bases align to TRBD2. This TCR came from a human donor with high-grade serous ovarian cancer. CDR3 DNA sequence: TGCGCCAGCAGCCAAGATCGGCGACTAGCGGGGTATAATGAGCAGTTCTTC. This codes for CASSQDRRLAGYNEQFF.